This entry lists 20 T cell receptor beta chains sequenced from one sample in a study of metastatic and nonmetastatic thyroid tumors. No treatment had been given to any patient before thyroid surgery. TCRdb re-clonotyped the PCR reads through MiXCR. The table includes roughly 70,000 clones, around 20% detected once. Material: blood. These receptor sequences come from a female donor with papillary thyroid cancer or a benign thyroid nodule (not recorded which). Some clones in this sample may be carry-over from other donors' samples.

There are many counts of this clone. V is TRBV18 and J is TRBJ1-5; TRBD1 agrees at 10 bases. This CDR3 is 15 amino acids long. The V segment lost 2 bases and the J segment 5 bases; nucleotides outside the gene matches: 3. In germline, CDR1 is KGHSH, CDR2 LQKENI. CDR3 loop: CASSPRQGADQPQHF. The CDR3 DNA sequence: TGTGCCAGCTCACCAAGACAGGGGGCTGATCAGCCCCAGCATTTT.

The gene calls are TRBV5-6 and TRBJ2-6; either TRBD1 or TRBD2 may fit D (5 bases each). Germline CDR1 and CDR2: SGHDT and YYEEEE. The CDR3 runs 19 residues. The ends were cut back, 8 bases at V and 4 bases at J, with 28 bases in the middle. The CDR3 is CASITTLRYPGRGANVLTF. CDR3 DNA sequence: TGTGCCAGTATCACAACCCTCCGGTACCCGGGGCGGGGGGCCAACGTCCTGACTTTC.

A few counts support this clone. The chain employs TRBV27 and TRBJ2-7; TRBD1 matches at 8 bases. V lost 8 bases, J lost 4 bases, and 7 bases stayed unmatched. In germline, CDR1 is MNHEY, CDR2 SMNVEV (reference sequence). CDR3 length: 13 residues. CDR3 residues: CASGGQDLYEQYF. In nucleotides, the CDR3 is TGTGCCAGCGGGGGACAGGACCTATACGAGCAGTACTTC.

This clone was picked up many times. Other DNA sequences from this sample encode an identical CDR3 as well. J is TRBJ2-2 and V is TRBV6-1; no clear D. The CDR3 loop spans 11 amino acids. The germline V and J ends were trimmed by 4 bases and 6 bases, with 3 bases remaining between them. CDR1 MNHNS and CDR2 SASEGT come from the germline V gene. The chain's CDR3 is CASSGSGELFF. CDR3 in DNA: TGTGCCAGCAGTGGTTCCGGGGAGCTGTTTTTT.

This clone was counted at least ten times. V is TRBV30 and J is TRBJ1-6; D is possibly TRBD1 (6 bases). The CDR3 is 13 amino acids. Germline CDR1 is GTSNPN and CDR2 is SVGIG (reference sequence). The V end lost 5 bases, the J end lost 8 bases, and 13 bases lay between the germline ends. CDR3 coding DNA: TGTGCCTGGGGCCTTGGACAGTATTCACCCCTCCACTTT. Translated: CAWGLGQYSPLHF.

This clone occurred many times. The CDR3 DNA reads TGTGCCATCAGTGAAGGGGGGAACACTGAAGCTTTCTTT. Translating gives CAISEGGNTEAFF. V usage is TRBV10-3 and J usage is TRBJ1-1, with D possibly being TRBD1 (6 bases). Looked up from germline, CDR1 is ENHRY and CDR2 is SYGVKD. The CDR3 is 13 residues long. V was cut by 3 bases and J by 1 base, with 6 bases left in between.

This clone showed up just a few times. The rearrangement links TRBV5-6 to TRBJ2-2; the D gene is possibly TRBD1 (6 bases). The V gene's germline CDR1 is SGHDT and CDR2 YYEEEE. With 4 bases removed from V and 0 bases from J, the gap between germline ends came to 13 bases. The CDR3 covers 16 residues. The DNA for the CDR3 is TGTGCCAGCAGCCTAGGACAGTTCGCGAACACCGGGGAGCTGTTTTTT. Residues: CASSLGQFANTGELFF.

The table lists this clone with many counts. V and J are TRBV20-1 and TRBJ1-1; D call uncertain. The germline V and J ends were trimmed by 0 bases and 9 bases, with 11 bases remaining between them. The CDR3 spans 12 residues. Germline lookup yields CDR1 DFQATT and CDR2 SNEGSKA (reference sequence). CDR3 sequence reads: CSAREWATQAFF. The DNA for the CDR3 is TGCAGTGCTAGAGAGTGGGCTACACAAGCTTTCTTT.

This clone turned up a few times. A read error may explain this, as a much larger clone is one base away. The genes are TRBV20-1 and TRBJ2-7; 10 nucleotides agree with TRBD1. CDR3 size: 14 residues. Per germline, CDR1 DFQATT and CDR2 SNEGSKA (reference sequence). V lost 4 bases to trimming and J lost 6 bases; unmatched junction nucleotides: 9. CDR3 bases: TGCAGTGCTAAGACCGGGACAGGGGAGTCCGAGCAGTACTTC. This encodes CSAKTGTGESEQYF.

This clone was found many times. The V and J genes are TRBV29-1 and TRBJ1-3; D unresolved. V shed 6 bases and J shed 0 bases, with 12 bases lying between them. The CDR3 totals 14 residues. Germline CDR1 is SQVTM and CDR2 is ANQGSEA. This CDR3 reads CSVWVPDSGNTIYF. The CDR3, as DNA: TGCAGCGTCTGGGTCCCTGACTCTGGAAACACCATATATTTT.

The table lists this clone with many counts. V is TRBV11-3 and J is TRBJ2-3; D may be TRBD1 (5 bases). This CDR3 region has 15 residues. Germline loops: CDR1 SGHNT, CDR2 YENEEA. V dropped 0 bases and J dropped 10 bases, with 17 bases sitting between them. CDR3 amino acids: CASSLDDRWGRAQYF. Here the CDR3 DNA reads TGTGCCAGCAGCTTAGATGATCGGTGGGGCAGAGCGCAGTATTTT.

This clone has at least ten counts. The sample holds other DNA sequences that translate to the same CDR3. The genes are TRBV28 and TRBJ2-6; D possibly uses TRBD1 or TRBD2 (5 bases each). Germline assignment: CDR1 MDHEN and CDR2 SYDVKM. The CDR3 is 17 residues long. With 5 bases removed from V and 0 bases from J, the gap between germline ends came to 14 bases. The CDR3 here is CASSPPGTNSGANVLTF. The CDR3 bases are TGTGCCAGCAGTCCCCCCGGGACCAACTCTGGGGCCAACGTCCTGACTTTC.

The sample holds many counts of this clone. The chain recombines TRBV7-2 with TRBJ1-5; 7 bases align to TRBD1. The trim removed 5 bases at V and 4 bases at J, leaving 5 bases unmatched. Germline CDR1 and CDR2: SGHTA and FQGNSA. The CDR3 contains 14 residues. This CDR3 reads CASSATGANQPQHF. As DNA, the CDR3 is TGTGCCAGCAGCGCAACAGGGGCAAATCAGCCCCAGCATTTT.

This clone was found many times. CDR3 residues: CASSLQGTGNTIYF. DNA for the CDR3: TGTGCCAGCAGCCTCCAGGGAACTGGAAACACCATATATTTT. V and J are TRBV3-1 and TRBJ1-3; weak D call: TRBD1 (5 bases). CDR1 is LGHDT, CDR2 YNNKEL, per germline (reference sequence). Trimming cost V 4 bases and J 2 bases, with 9 bases left between them. The length of the CDR3 is 14 residues.

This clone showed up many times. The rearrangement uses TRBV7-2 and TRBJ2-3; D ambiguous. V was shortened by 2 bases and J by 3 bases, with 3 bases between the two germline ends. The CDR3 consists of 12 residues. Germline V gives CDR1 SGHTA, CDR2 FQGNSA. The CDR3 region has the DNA TGTGCCAGCAGCTTAATGACAGATACGCAGTATTTT. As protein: CASSLMTDTQYF.

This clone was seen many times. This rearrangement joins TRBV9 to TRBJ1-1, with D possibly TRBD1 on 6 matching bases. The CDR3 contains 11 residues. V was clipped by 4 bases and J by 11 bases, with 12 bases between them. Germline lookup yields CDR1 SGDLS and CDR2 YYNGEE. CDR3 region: CASSYTGKAFF. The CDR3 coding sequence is TGTGCCAGCAGCTACACAGGGAAGGCTTTCTTT.

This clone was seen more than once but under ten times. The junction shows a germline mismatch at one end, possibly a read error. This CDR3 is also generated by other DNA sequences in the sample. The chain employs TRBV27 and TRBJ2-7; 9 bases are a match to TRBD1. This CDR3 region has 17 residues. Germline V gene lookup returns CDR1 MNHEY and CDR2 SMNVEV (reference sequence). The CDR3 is CAGSQSPVGQGNYEQYF. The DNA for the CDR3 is TGTGCCGGCAGTCAAAGCCCTGTCGGACAGGGGAACTACGAGCAGTACTTC.

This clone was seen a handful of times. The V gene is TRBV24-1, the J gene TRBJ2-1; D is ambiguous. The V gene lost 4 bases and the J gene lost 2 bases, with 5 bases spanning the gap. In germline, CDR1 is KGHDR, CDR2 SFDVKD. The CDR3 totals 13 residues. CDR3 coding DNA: TGTGCCACCAGTGAGGAGACCTACAATGAGCAGTTCTTC. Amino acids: CATSEETYNEQFF.

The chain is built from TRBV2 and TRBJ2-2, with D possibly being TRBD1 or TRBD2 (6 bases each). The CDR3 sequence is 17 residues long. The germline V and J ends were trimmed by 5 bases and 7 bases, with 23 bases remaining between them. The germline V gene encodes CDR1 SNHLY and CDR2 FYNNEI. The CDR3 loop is CASSPRLWGANGGELFF. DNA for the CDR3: TGTGCCAGCAGTCCTCGGCTATGGGGGGCAAACGGCGGGGAGCTGTTTTTT.

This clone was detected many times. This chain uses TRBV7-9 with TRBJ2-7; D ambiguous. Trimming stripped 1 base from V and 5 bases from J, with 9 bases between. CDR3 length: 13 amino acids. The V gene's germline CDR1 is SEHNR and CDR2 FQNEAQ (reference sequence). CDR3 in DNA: TGTGCCAGCAGCTTAGAAGCTTTCGACGAGCAGTACTTC. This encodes CASSLEAFDEQYF.